A selection of T cell receptor beta chains follows, all from one sample in a study of T cell responses to AZD1222 COVID-19 vaccine. Only in-frame clones appear in the TCRdb table, and some are missing; sequencing was by immunoSEQ multiplex PCR. Of 40,000 to 60,000 clones in the sample, around 90% were seen once. The sample in question was peripheral blood, obtained 28 days after the second AZD1222 dose. Receptors originate from an adult who received the AZD1222 COVID-19 vaccine. Both conserved end residues are part of each CDR3. The D gene is left open where the match is weak. Size is stated for part of the rows, as once, few or many counts, or as a class when the clone is expanded.

j_call d_call v_call clone_size cdr3_aa cdr3_nt
TRBJ2-1 TRBD1 TRBV9 . CASSVEVDAQGVNEQFF TGTGCCAGCAGCGTAGAGGTAGACGCCCAGGGGGTCAATGAGCAGTTCTTC
TRBJ2-6 . TRBV3-1/TRBV3-2 . CASSSQTGSGANVLTF TGTGCCAGCAGCTCCCAGACAGGCTCTGGGGCCAACGTCCTGACTTTC
TRBJ2-7 TRBD1 TRBV6-1 . CASSPGQGQRHEQYF TGTGCCAGCAGTCCCGGGCAGGGACAGCGGCACGAGCAGTACTTC
TRBJ1-1 . TRBV7-8 . CASSAMARGGSTEAFF TGTGCCAGCAGCGCCATGGCGCGGGGAGGTAGCACTGAAGCTTTCTTT
TRBJ1-1 . TRBV6-2/TRBV6-3 . CASSYGGGPNTEAFF TGTGCCAGCAGTTACGGGGGGGGACCGAACACTGAAGCTTTCTTT
TRBJ2-7 . TRBV25-1 once CASRETGNNYEQYF TGTGCCAGCAGGGAAACAGGTAACAACTACGAGCAGTACTTC
TRBJ1-5 TRBD1 TRBV6-5 . CASRPTGDQPQHF TGTGCCAGCAGGCCGACAGGGGATCAGCCCCAGCATTTT
TRBJ2-1 TRBD2 TRBV5-1 few CASSFGTSGINEQFF TGCGCCAGCAGCTTCGGGACTAGCGGGATCAATGAGCAGTTCTTC
TRBJ2-2 . TRBV9 . CASSVAYGENTGELFF TGTGCCAGCAGCGTAGCTTATGGGGAGAACACCGGGGAGCTGTTTTTT
TRBJ1-5 . TRBV6-1 few CASSERAAVSNQPQHF TGTGCCAGCAGTGAGAGGGCGGCAGTTAGCAATCAGCCCCAGCATTTT
TRBJ2-1 . TRBV5-1 . CASSLYQGRIFSLNEQFF TGCGCCAGCAGCTTGTACCAGGGGAGGATCTTCTCCCTGAATGAGCAGTTCTTC
TRBJ2-7 TRBD2 TRBV7-9 . CASSLEAGIVDEQYF TGTGCCAGCAGCTTAGAAGCGGGAATTGTAGACGAGCAGTACTTC
TRBJ2-2 TRBD2 TRBV9 . CASSVAGLGNTGELFF TGTGCCAGCAGCGTAGCCGGACTAGGGAACACCGGGGAGCTGTTTTTT
TRBJ1-3 TRBD1 TRBV15 . CATSRKRDRGSGNTIYF TGTGCCACCAGCAGAAAGAGGGACAGGGGTTCTGGAAACACCATATATTTT
TRBJ2-7 TRBD2 TRBV11-2 . CASSLLLLAGSYEQYF TGTGCCAGCAGCTTACTCTTACTAGCGGGTTCCTACGAGCAGTACTTC
TRBJ1-1 TRBD1 TRBV29-1 . CSVKGQGRTEAFF TGCAGCGTCAAAGGACAGGGGCGTACTGAAGCTTTCTTT
TRBJ2-3 . TRBV3-1/TRBV3-2 . CASSLRGGGDTQYF TGTGCCAGCAGCCTCCGGGGAGGGGGAGATACGCAGTATTTT
TRBJ2-3 . TRBV2 . CASSVERDTQYF TGTGCCAGCAGTGTGGAGAGGGATACGCAGTATTTT
TRBJ2-2 . TRBV7-9 few CASSARGSAGTGELFF TGTGCCAGCAGCGCTCGGGGATCGGCAGGCACCGGGGAGCTGTTTTTT
TRBJ2-5 . TRBV28 . CASSFSGSKIETQYF TGTGCCAGCAGTTTTTCTGGGTCGAAGATTGAGACCCAGTACTTC
TRBJ1-4 . TRBV5-4 . CASSSGSPTNEKLFF TGTGCCAGCAGCTCAGGGAGTCCGACTAATGAAAAACTGTTTTTT
TRBJ1-1 . TRBV25-1 . CASSEYPGARSEAFF TGTGCCAGCAGTGAATATCCAGGGGCACGTTCCGAAGCTTTCTTT
TRBJ1-1 . TRBV7-8 . CASSFLLGDTEAFF TGTGCCAGCAGCTTTTTGCTGGGTGACACTGAAGCTTTCTTT
TRBJ1-1 TRBD1 TRBV6-5 once CASSQGGVSDTEAFF TGTGCCAGCAGCCAGGGGGGGGTTTCCGACACTGAAGCTTTCTTT
TRBJ2-1 . TRBV3-1/TRBV3-2 . CASSHVGTNEQFF TGTGCCAGCAGCCACGTGGGAACCAATGAGCAGTTCTTC
TRBJ1-2 . TRBV19 . CASSAPYYGYTF TGTGCCAGTAGTGCCCCATACTATGGCTACACCTTC
TRBJ1-4 TRBD1 TRBV5-6 . CASSRNSGTGYEKLFF TGTGCCAGCAGCCGAAATAGTGGGACAGGGTATGAAAAACTGTTTTTT
TRBJ2-7 . TRBV6-5 . CASSYGFYEQYF TGTGCCAGCAGTTACGGTTTCTACGAGCAGTACTTC
TRBJ2-4 . TRBV10-1 . CAIQGPLSKNIQYF TGCGCCATCCAGGGCCCCTTATCCAAAAACATTCAGTACTTC
TRBJ1-5 . TRBV2 . CASSGIYSNQPQHF TGTGCCAGCAGTGGCATTTATAGCAATCAGCCCCAGCATTTT
TRBJ2-6 . TRBV5-1 . CASSLVGANVLTF TGCGCCAGCAGCTTGGTTGGGGCCAACGTCCTGACTTTC
TRBJ1-2 . TRBV30 . CAWSSYGYTF TGTGCCTGGAGTTCCTATGGCTACACCTTC
TRBJ1-5 . TRBV4-3 . CASSLTTAQRAQPQHF TGCGCCAGCAGTCTCACCACGGCACAGCGGGCTCAGCCCCAGCATTTT
TRBJ1-1 . TRBV7-2 . CASSLQGMNTEAFF TGTGCCAGCAGCTTACAGGGGATGAACACTGAAGCTTTCTTT
TRBJ1-1 . TRBV11-2 . CATGRNTEAFF TGTGCCACTGGGAGGAACACTGAAGCTTTCTTT
TRBJ2-2 . TRBV6-5 . CASSYSPDGNGELFF TGTGCCAGCAGTTACTCCCCCGACGGTAACGGGGAGCTGTTTTTT
TRBJ2-7 TRBD2 TRBV5-6 . CASSGGLAGTFEQYF TGTGCCAGCAGCGGGGGACTAGCGGGCACCTTCGAGCAGTACTTC
TRBJ2-2 . TRBV6-5 . CASSLGQANTGELFF TGTGCCAGCAGCTTGGGACAAGCGAACACCGGGGAGCTGTTTTTT
TRBJ2-1 . TRBV3-1/TRBV3-2 . CASSQVVASKNEQFF TGTGCCAGCAGCCAAGTAGTGGCCAGTAAGAATGAGCAGTTCTTC
TRBJ1-5 . TRBV5-1 . CASSLGGISQGPQHF TGCGCCAGCAGCTTAGGTGGGATCTCCCAGGGGCCCCAGCATTTT